This record concerns one T cell receptor (beta chain) sequence. No antigen is known for it. Described treatment: oral pan-JAK inhibitor, 5-10 mg twice daily. The study team obtained lesional scalp punch biopsies and peripheral blood from alopecia areata patients. This sample is drawn from a study of CD8+ T cells in alopecia areata. Study-wide findings and caveats: With tofacitinib ongoing, many expanded lesional clones persisted in both scalp and blood. Only a single nonresponder existed, so baseline CD8+ expansion links stay unclear.

RNA was extracted and reverse transcribed into cDNA as the sequencing template. This table comes from immunoSEQ multiplex PCR, and its TCRdb copy is limited to in-frame clones, with some not included. The data show about 76,000 clones, roughly 66% seen once. The CDR3 loop spans 13 amino acids. Trimming left V 6 bases short and J 6 bases short, with 15 bases between. Germline V CDR1 and CDR2: SEHNR, FQNEAQ (reference sequence). This chain connects TRBV7-9 to TRBJ2-7; D is possibly TRBD2 (6 bases). The TCR originated in a human donor with alopecia areata. Sequences were derived from CD8+ T cells sorted from blood, sampled at week 24, from a patient treated with tofacitinib. This CDR3 reads CASRLTSSSEQYF. The CDR3 coding sequence is TGTGCCAGCAGGCTAACTAGCTCCAGCGAGCAGTACTTC.